Listed below are T cell receptor beta chains from one sample, sequenced in a study of Graves' ophthalmopathy and Graves' hyperthyroidism. TCRdb reprocessed the multiplex PCR reads with MiXCR, giving one entry per CDR3 protein. This sample has 580,000 or so distinct CDR3 sequences; approximately 35% occur once, and the top ten carry about 4.6%. Sequenced material: peripheral blood or thyroid tissue (not recorded which). The source of these receptors is an adult man with Graves' hyperthyroidism. The CDR3 runs from the conserved cysteine through the conserved F or W. D genes are given only for firm matches. Not every row has a clone size; where given, it reads once, few, many or a size class.

V gene,D gene,J gene,clone size,CDR3 protein,CDR3 DNA
TRBV6-5,.,TRBJ1-1,few,CASSLAGRITEAFF,TGTGCCAGCAGCTTGGCCGGTCGGATCACTGAAGCTTTCTTT
TRBV29-1,TRBD1,TRBJ1-2,.,CSGTDRDYGYTF,TGCAGCGGCACGGACAGGGACTATGGCTACACCTTC
TRBV24-1,.,TRBJ1-2,few,CATSDPGLIGYTF,TGTGCCACCAGTGACCCGGGACTAATAGGCTACACCTTC
TRBV20-1,TRBD2,TRBJ2-7,once,CSATGLAEPPYEQYF,TGCAGTGCTACGGGACTAGCGGAGCCTCCCTACGAGCAGTACTTC
TRBV29-1,.,TRBJ2-3,few,CSVGRSGRTDTQYF,TGCAGCGTTGGTCGGAGCGGACGCACAGATACGCAGTATTTT
TRBV29-1,TRBD2,TRBJ2-1,.,CSVDVAGRSYNEQFF,TGCAGCGTCGACGTAGCGGGCCGATCCTACAATGAGCAGTTCTTC
TRBV4-1,TRBD1,TRBJ2-2,few,CASSQEDRSTGELFF,TGCGCCAGCAGCCAAGAGGACAGGTCCACCGGGGAGCTGTTTTTT
TRBV19,TRBD1,TRBJ1-2,few,CASSLGGTGDHYGYTF,TGTGCCAGTAGCTTAGGAGGGACAGGGGATCACTATGGCTACACCTTC
TRBV6-1,.,TRBJ2-5,once,CASSEGALEPQYF,TGTGCCAGCAGTGAAGGGGCTTTGGAGCCCCAGTACTTC
TRBV19,.,TRBJ1-6,.,CASSRIRARETPLHF,TGTGCCAGTAGTAGAATTCGCGCACGAGAGACACCCCTCCACTTT
TRBV3-1,.,TRBJ1-1,.,CASSQEGRANTEAFF,TGTGCCAGCAGCCAAGAGGGGCGGGCGAACACTGAAGCTTTCTTT
TRBV6-2/TRBV6-3,.,TRBJ2-2,.,CASSYSAANTGELFF,TGTGCCAGCAGTTACTCAGCCGCGAACACCGGGGAGCTGTTTTTT
TRBV7-2,.,TRBJ2-2,.,CASSQVLANTGELFF,TGTGCCAGCAGCCAAGTACTGGCGAACACCGGGGAGCTGTTTTTT
TRBV7-2,.,TRBJ2-2,many,CASSLVVGPGGELFF,TGTGCCAGCAGCTTAGTAGTGGGCCCCGGCGGGGAGCTGTTTTTT
TRBV7-9,TRBD1,TRBJ2-7,many,CASSEQRGLNEQYF,TGTGCCAGCAGCGAACAGAGGGGGCTGAACGAGCAGTACTTC
TRBV24-1,.,TRBJ2-2,.,CATTGPNTGELFF,TGTGCCACCACGGGCCCTAACACCGGGGAGCTGTTTTTT
TRBV12-3/TRBV12-4,.,TRBJ1-2,many,CASSFEGLGYTF,TGTGCCAGCAGTTTTGAGGGGTTAGGCTACACCTTC
TRBV7-9,.,TRBJ1-2,many,CASSSYRNFSRGYTF,TGTGCCAGCAGCTCCTACAGGAACTTCTCAAGGGGCTACACCTTC